The rows below give T cell receptor beta chains drawn from one sample of a study of blood T cell repertoires in COVID-19. Assay used: immunoSEQ multiplex PCR; TCRdb lists only in-frame clones, some missing. Of tens of thousands of clones detected, 65% to 85% appear once; the ten largest clones hold 18%. Sequencing input: peripheral blood. The receptor source for this set is an older woman with acute or convalescent COVID-19. CDR3s include the opening cysteine and the closing phenylalanine or tryptophan. The D gene is left open where the match is weak. The size field is filled for only some rows; it gives once, few, many or a size class.

D	V	J	size	DNA	CDR3
NA	TRBV19	TRBJ2-5	NA	TGTGCCAGTAGTATCCAACCAGGGGAAGAAGAGACCCAGTACTTC	CASSIQPGEEETQYF
TRBD2	TRBV27	TRBJ2-2	few	TGTGCCAGCAGTCGGACTAGCGGGGGGGCCGGGGAGCTGTTTTTT	CASSRTSGGAGELFF
NA	TRBV11-2	TRBJ2-6	NA	TGTGCCAGCAGCTTAGATCCGGGTGGTGGGGCCAACGTCCTGACTTTC	CASSLDPGGGANVLTF
TRBD1	TRBV6-5	TRBJ2-5	NA	TGTGCCAGCTCCAGGGGGCCAGGCCAAGAGACCCAGTACTTC	CASSRGPGQETQYF
TRBD1	TRBV5-3	TRBJ1-2	NA	TGTGCCAGAAGCACGGGACAGATCTATGGCTACACCTTC	CARSTGQIYGYTF
TRBD1	TRBV29-1	TRBJ1-1	NA	TGCAGCGTTGCGGCGACAGGGGGTGGGTACAACACTGAAGCTTTCTTT	CSVAATGGGYNTEAFF
TRBD1	TRBV14	TRBJ2-1	NA	TGTGCCAGCAGCGTAAGGGACAGATACTACAATGAGCAGTTCTTC	CASSVRDRYYNEQFF
NA	TRBV30	TRBJ1-2	NA	TGTGCCTGGAGTGGCCGCAGGGTAGGCTATGGCTACACCTTC	CAWSGRRVGYGYTF
NA	TRBV24-1	TRBJ2-5	NA	TGTGCCACCAGTGATTCCCGGGACACACCACAGGAGACCCAGTACTTC	CATSDSRDTPQETQYF
TRBD1	TRBV10-3	TRBJ1-1	NA	TGTGCCATCAGTGAGCGATCAGGGGGCGCGGACACTGAAGCTTTCTTT	CAISERSGGADTEAFF
NA	TRBV15	TRBJ2-1	NA	TGTGCCACCAGCAGAGGGCGGAATGAGCAGTTCTTC	CATSRGRNEQFF
TRBD1	TRBV7-2	TRBJ1-1	NA	TGTGCCAGCAGCTCTACAGGGGAAACTGAAGCTTTCTTT	CASSSTGETEAFF
NA	TRBV28	TRBJ2-7	NA	TGTGCCAGCAGGTTCAGGGATGGTAGCTACGAGCAGTACTTC	CASRFRDGSYEQYF
NA	TRBV7-8	TRBJ2-2	NA	TGTGCCAGCAGCCCGGACAGAACCGGGGAGCTGTTTTTT	CASSPDRTGELFF
TRBD1	TRBV3-1/TRBV3-2	TRBJ2-3	NA	TGTGCCAGCAGACCCGGACAGGGAGTTACGACAGATACGCAGTATTTT	CASRPGQGVTTDTQYF
NA	TRBV4-3	TRBJ1-4	NA	TGCGCCAGCAGCCAAGATGCACGGAGAGGCCGGACACCGGATGGGGAAAAACTGTTTTTT	CASSQDARRGRTPDGEKLFF